Below, one T cell receptor (beta chain) is given with its context. Antigen unknown. This sample stems from a study of shared clonotypes between healthy human individuals. Findings and limits, study-wide: Genetic and exposure-history diversity was limited by the few donors.

The ends were cut back, 2 bases at V and 10 bases at J, with 12 bases in the middle. Germline assignment: CDR1 SGHTA and CDR2 FQGNSA. The CDR3 sequence is 13 residues long. Generated by immunoSEQ multiplex PCR, the TCRdb table keeps only in-frame clones and is missing some. Counted here are hundreds of thousands of clones, 60% to 80% occurring once; the ten biggest clones make up 12%. The chain is built from TRBV7-2 and TRBJ2-1; D is possibly TRBD2 (5 bases). The specimen was PBMCs. This sequence originates from a woman aged 40 to 49 in good health. Some clones in this sample may be carry-over from other donors' samples. CDR3 in amino acids: CASSLMSEREQFF. CDR3 in DNA: TGTGCCAGCAGCTTAATGTCCGAGCGGGAGCAGTTCTTC.